This T cell receptor (beta chain) derives from a study of T-cell memory formation after mild COVID-19. Overall study: Largely donor-specific TCR clusters were found. Study findings and constraints: That cross-reactive memory joined was suggested by some responding clones appearing in pre-infection memory. Of the contracting clones, CD4+ ones lay mainly in CM and EM, and CD8+ ones in EMRA. Clones that got smaller from day 15 to 85 had even CD4/CD8, while clones growing later tipped toward CD4+.

TCRdb re-analysed the 5' RACE reads in MiXCR, keeping a single row per CDR3 protein. The sample carries 150,000 to 200,000 distinct CDR3 sequences, roughly 12% recorded once. In its sample, this clonotype was seen many times. Its specificity is not known. The CDR3 spans 13 residues. V was clipped by 1 base and J by 5 bases, with 7 bases between them. Germline CDR1 SGHTA, CDR2 FQGNSA. The sequenced material came from PBMCs or a T cell subset sorted from them (not recorded which). The TCR originated in a man younger than 30 who had mild COVID-19 (a few samples of this study predate the infection). Cell type and time point are not known. This chain uses TRBV7-2 with TRBJ2-3; D uncertain. The CDR3 nucleotides are TGTGCCAGCAGCTTAGATATTAGAGATACGCAGTATTTT. Residues: CASSLDIRDTQYF.